What follows are 28 T cell receptor beta chains derived from one specimen sequenced in a study of identical twins. From the 5' RACE reads, TCRdb called clonotypes with MiXCR, one entry per CDR3 protein. The data contain around 670,000 distinct CDR3 sequences, 5.5% to 6.5% of them singletons. The specimen sequenced was naive T cells sorted from blood. Receptor source: a man aged 18-30 years in good health.

This clonotype was counted many times. The chain uses TRBV9 and TRBJ2-5; no clear D gene. Germline V CDR1 and CDR2: SGDLS, YYNGEE. V dropped 0 bases and J dropped 2 bases, with 5 bases sitting between them. This CDR3 is built from 13 residues. The CDR3 region is CASSVVGQETQYF. CDR3 DNA: TGTGCCAGCAGCGTAGTTGGTCAAGAGACCCAGTACTTC.

This clonotype was detected ten times or more. J is TRBJ2-1 and V is TRBV27; TRBD1 matches 8 bases. Trimming cost V 4 bases and J 6 bases; bases outside gene matches: 8. Germline V gives CDR1 MNHEY, CDR2 SMNVEV (reference sequence). The CDR3 extends over 15 amino acids. CDR3 DNA sequence: TGTGCCAGCAGTTCGAGGGCAGGGGGCTTCAATGAGCAGTTCTTC. Translating gives CASSSRAGGFNEQFF.

This clonotype has at least ten counts. Written as DNA, the CDR3 is TGTGCCATCAGTGACCGGGACGGCAATCAGCCCCAGCATTTT. It is translated as CAISDRDGNQPQHF. V is TRBV10-3 and J is TRBJ1-5; maybe TRBD1 (5 bases). Germline V CDR1 and CDR2: ENHRY, SYGVKD. V lost 3 bases and J 2 bases, leaving 8 bases between the germline ends. This CDR3 spans 14 amino acids.

The genes are TRBV4-1 and TRBJ2-1; 8 nucleotides match TRBD2. This CDR3 contains 16 residues. Germline CDR1 is MGHRA and CDR2 is YSYEKL. The V segment lost 4 bases and the J segment 4 bases; nucleotides outside the gene matches: 9. Written as DNA, the CDR3 is TGCGCCAGCAGCCTCGGCTCGACTAGCGCTTACAATGAGCAGTTCTTC. Translation gives CASSLGSTSAYNEQFF.

V usage is TRBV12-5 and J usage is TRBJ2-7; D possibly matches TRBD1 or TRBD2 (5 bases each). The CDR3 runs to 13 residues. From germline, CDR1 is LGHNT and CDR2 FRNRAP. Trimming removed 6 bases at V and 2 bases at J, with 11 bases between. The CDR3 reads CASGWGPTYEQYF. The CDR3 nucleotides read TGTGCTAGTGGCTGGGGACCGACCTACGAGCAGTACTTC.

This clonotype was counted a few times. The rearrangement links TRBV4-2 to TRBJ1-1; no clear D. V shed 2 bases and J shed 4 bases, with 23 bases lying between them. The CDR3 has 18 residues. Per the germline V gene, CDR1 is LGHNA and CDR2 is YNFKEQ. This CDR3 reads CASSQTTEERSFATEAFF. CDR3 nucleotide sequence: TGTGCCAGCAGCCAAACGACGGAGGAGCGGTCCTTTGCCACTGAAGCTTTCTTT.

This clonotype was recorded a few times. The chain uses TRBV4-1 and TRBJ2-5; D is possibly TRBD2 (5 bases). CDR3 length: 14 residues. Germline V gene sequence: CDR1 MGHRA, CDR2 YSYEKL. Between the trimmed V and J ends, which lost 1 base and 2 bases, there was a span of 8 bases. DNA for the CDR3: TGCGCCAGCAGCCAAGGGGAGTTACAAGAGACCCAGTACTTC. Its protein product is CASSQGELQETQYF.

V gene TRBV20-1 combines with J gene TRBJ2-1; the D gene could be TRBD1 or TRBD2 (5 bases each). The CDR3 runs 14 residues. Germline V gene lookup returns CDR1 DFQATT and CDR2 SNEGSKA (reference sequence). The ends were cut back, 0 bases at V and 8 bases at J, with 14 bases in the middle. In DNA, the CDR3 is TGCAGTGCTAGAGATGCCCGGGGCAGCGATGAGCAGTTCTTC. It is translated as CSARDARGSDEQFF.

The V call is TRBV25-1, the J call TRBJ2-5, with D perhaps TRBD1 (6 bases). The germline V gene encodes CDR1 MGHDK and CDR2 SYGVNS. This CDR3 has 16 amino acids. Trimming pared 1 base from V and 2 bases from J, leaving 14 bases between. The DNA for the CDR3 is TGTGCCAGCAGTGAATTGGGCAGGGGTGAACAAGAGACCCAGTACTTC. Translated: CASSELGRGEQETQYF.

A few counts support this clonotype. This rearrangement joins TRBV4-3 to TRBJ2-3; D remains ambiguous. V was shortened by 0 bases and J by 0 bases, with 7 bases between the two germline ends. The germline gives CDR1 LGHNA, CDR2 YSLEER. The CDR3 contains 15 residues. The chain's CDR3 is CASSQEMTSTDTQYF. In DNA, the CDR3 is TGCGCCAGCAGCCAAGAGATGACCAGCACAGATACGCAGTATTTT.

This clonotype was detected many times. J is TRBJ1-1 and V is TRBV5-1; D call uncertain. The V gene's germline CDR1 is SGHRS and CDR2 YFSETQ. V dropped 4 bases and J dropped 10 bases, with 14 bases sitting between them. The CDR3 contains 12 residues. CDR3 in amino acids: CASSPTSPGAFF. In nucleotides, the CDR3 is TGCGCCAGCAGCCCCACCTCCCCTGGAGCTTTCTTT.

There are many counts of this clonotype. CDR3 bases: TGTGCCAGCAGTTTACGGGGGCGGAACACCGGGGAGCTGTTTTTT. As protein: CASSLRGRNTGELFF. The chain uses TRBV12-3 or TRBV12-4 and TRBJ2-2; either TRBD1 or TRBD2 may fit D (6 bases each). This CDR3 is 15 amino acids long. V was shortened by 2 bases and J by 1 base, with 8 bases between the two germline ends.

This clonotype was detected many times. This chain uses TRBV16 with TRBJ1-1; the D is unclear. Deletions cut 3 bases from V and 4 bases from J, with 3 bases between. CDR1 and CDR2 from the germline V gene are KGHSY and FQNENV. CDR3 length: 11 amino acids. Here the CDR3 DNA reads TGTGCCAGCAGCCATGGCACTGAAGCTTTCTTT. Translated: CASSHGTEAFF.

This clonotype has ten or more counts. The V and J genes are TRBV5-1 and TRBJ2-5; 10 bases fit TRBD2. Germline V lookup: CDR1 SGHRS, CDR2 YFSETQ. V trimming: 4 bases; J trimming: 3 bases; junction bases outside the gene matches: 6. The CDR3 contains 15 residues. CDR3 nucleotide sequence: TGCGCCAGCAGCCGGGGCCTAGCGGGAGAAGAGACCCAGTACTTC. This sequence encodes CASSRGLAGEETQYF.

Ten or more counts support this clonotype. The chain recombines TRBV9 with TRBJ2-2; no clear D. Trimming took off 4 bases at V and 7 bases at J, with 14 bases between the two ends. The CDR3 totals 14 residues. Germline values: CDR1 SGDLS, CDR2 YYNGEE. CDR3 loop: CASSTSGRIGELFF. The CDR3 region has the DNA TGTGCCAGCAGCACATCAGGAAGGATCGGGGAGCTGTTTTTT.

At least ten counts were recorded for this clonotype. The chain uses TRBV7-9 and TRBJ2-1, with 9 bases lining up with TRBD2. J lost 8 bases, V lost 7 bases, and 12 bases had no gene match. Germline V gives CDR1 SEHNR, CDR2 FQNEAQ (reference sequence). The CDR3 sequence is 15 residues long. The chain's CDR3 is CASTRYSGSSHEQFF. In nucleotides, the CDR3 is TGTGCCAGCACCCGATATAGCGGGAGTTCACATGAGCAGTTCTTC.

The chain links TRBV15 to TRBJ2-2, with no clear D. Trimming took off 5 bases at V and 6 bases at J, with 16 bases between the two ends. CDR1 and CDR2 (germline): LNHNV, YYDKDF (reference sequence). CDR3 length equals 15 residues. The CDR3: CATSVGPWESGELFF. CDR3 DNA: TGTGCCACCAGCGTAGGGCCCTGGGAATCCGGGGAGCTGTTTTTT.

The V call is TRBV12-3 or TRBV12-4, the J call TRBJ2-7, with TRBD1 matching over 7 bases. J gave up 3 bases and V 1 base, and 6 bases lay outside the gene matches. The CDR3 sequence is 15 residues long. The CDR3 coding sequence is TGTGCCAGCAGTTTAGGGGCAGGGGGTGGCTACGAGCAGTACTTC. Translation gives CASSLGAGGGYEQYF.

This clonotype was counted a few times. The chain employs TRBV30 and TRBJ2-5; 15 bases align to TRBD2. The CDR3 extends over 17 amino acids. V trimming: 3 bases; J trimming: 1 base; junction bases outside the gene matches: 6. Germline V gene lookup returns CDR1 GTSNPN and CDR2 SVGIG (reference sequence). The CDR3 region has the DNA TGTGCCTGGAGGACGGGACTAGCGGGAGGAACCCAAGAGACCCAGTACTTC. Encoded protein: CAWRTGLAGGTQETQYF.

The CDR3, as DNA: TGTGCCAGCAGTCGACTAGCGGGGCCTACAATGAAGCAGTTCTTC. This gives the protein CASSRLAGPTMKQFF. The chain couples TRBV6-2 or TRBV6-3 to TRBJ2-1, with TRBD2 matching over 11 bases. The germline gives CDR1 MNHEY, CDR2 SVGEGT. V dropped 5 bases and J dropped 11; count of bases not matched to a gene: 11. CDR3 length: 15 residues.

This clonotype appeared many times. The genes are TRBV11-2 and TRBJ1-2; 9 positions match TRBD1. The CDR3 has 16 residues. V trimming: 6 bases; J trimming: 3 bases; junction bases outside the gene matches: 11. Germline assignment: CDR1 SGHAT and CDR2 FQNNGV. The CDR3 DNA reads as TGTGCCAGCAGATCCTCCGCCCGGGACAGGGACTATGGCTACACCTTC. Its translation: CASRSSARDRDYGYTF.

This clonotype has at least ten counts. This chain connects TRBV12-3 or TRBV12-4 to TRBJ2-3; the D is unclear. V lost 8 bases to trimming and J lost 4 bases, with 13 bases between them. CDR3 length: 13 amino acids. The CDR3 loop reads CASDGPEADTQYF. CDR3 bases: TGTGCCAGCGATGGCCCAGAAGCAGATACGCAGTATTTT.

CDR3 loop: CASSSLQGRSGNTIYF. CDR3 DNA: TGCGCCAGCAGCTCTCTACAGGGGCGCTCTGGAAACACCATATATTTT. This chain uses TRBV5-1 with TRBJ1-3, with TRBD1 matching over 7 bases. The CDR3 loop spans 16 amino acids. CDR1 SGHRS and CDR2 YFSETQ come from the germline V gene. Germline trimming cut 3 bases from V and 0 bases from J; bases unmatched to any gene: 6.

This clonotype has only a few counts. The rearrangement uses TRBV5-5 and TRBJ1-1, with 11 positions matching TRBD1. This CDR3 has 14 residues. J was trimmed by 3 bases and V by 5 bases; bases with no gene match: 3. Germline values: CDR1 SGHKS, CDR2 YYEKEE (reference sequence). DNA for the CDR3: TGTGCCAGCAGGGAGGGACAGGGGGACACTGAAGCTTTCTTT. This translates into CASREGQGDTEAFF.

This clonotype was detected many times. The chain joins TRBV29-1 to TRBJ2-1; the match to TRBD2 covers 11 bases. The V and J ends lost 5 bases and 5 bases, in that order; junction bases with no gene match: 11. The V gene's germline CDR1 is SQVTM and CDR2 ANQGSEA. This CDR3 has 16 residues. The DNA for the CDR3 is TGCAGCGTTCCCGGAAGACTAGCGGGATTCAACAATGAGCAGTTCTTC. Translation gives CSVPGRLAGFNNEQFF.

This clonotype was counted many times. The rearrangement links TRBV5-1 to TRBJ2-7, with D uncertain. The V and J ends lost 3 bases and 2 bases respectively, with 9 bases between them. The CDR3 has 13 residues. Germline values: CDR1 SGHRS, CDR2 YFSETQ. This CDR3 reads CASSSTEPYEQYF. CDR3 DNA: TGCGCCAGCAGCTCGACGGAGCCCTACGAGCAGTACTTC.

The J gene is TRBJ2-3, the V gene TRBV27; 10 bases fit TRBD1. Germline V gene sequence: CDR1 MNHEY, CDR2 SMNVEV (reference sequence). This CDR3 comprises 16 residues. The J segment lost 1 base and the V segment lost 3 bases, leaving 4 bases of the junction unmatched. The CDR3 DNA reads as TGTGCCAGCAGTTTTGCCGGGACAGGGGGCACAGATACGCAGTATTTT. Amino acid sequence: CASSFAGTGGTDTQYF.

This clonotype was recorded at least ten times. V is TRBV6-1 and J is TRBJ2-7; TRBD1 aligns across 8 bases. This CDR3 has 13 residues. Trimming took 1 base from V and 6 from J; bases not matched to a gene: 2. Germline values: CDR1 MNHNS, CDR2 SASEGT. CDR3 nucleotides: TGTGCCAGCAGTGAAGGGACAGGGATCGAGCAGTACGTC. Translating gives CASSEGTGIEQYV.